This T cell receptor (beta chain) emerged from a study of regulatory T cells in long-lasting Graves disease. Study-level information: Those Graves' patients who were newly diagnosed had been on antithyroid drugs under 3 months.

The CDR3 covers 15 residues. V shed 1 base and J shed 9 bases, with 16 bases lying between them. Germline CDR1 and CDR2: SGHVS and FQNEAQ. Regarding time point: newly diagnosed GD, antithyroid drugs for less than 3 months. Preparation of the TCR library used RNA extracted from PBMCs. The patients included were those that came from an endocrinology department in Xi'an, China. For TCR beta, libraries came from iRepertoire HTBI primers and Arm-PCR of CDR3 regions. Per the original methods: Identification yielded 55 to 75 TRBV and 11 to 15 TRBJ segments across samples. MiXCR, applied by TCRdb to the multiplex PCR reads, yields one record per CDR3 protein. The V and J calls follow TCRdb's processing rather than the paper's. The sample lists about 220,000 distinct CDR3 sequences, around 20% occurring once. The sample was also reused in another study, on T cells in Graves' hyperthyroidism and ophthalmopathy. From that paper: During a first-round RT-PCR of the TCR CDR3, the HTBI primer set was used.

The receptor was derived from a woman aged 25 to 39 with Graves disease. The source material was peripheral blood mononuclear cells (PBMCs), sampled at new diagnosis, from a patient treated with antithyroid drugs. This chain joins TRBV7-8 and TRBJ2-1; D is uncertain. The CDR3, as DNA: TGTGCCAGCAGCTTAGAGGAGAAAGGTTCCTTTGAGCAGTTCTTC. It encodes CASSLEEKGSFEQFF.